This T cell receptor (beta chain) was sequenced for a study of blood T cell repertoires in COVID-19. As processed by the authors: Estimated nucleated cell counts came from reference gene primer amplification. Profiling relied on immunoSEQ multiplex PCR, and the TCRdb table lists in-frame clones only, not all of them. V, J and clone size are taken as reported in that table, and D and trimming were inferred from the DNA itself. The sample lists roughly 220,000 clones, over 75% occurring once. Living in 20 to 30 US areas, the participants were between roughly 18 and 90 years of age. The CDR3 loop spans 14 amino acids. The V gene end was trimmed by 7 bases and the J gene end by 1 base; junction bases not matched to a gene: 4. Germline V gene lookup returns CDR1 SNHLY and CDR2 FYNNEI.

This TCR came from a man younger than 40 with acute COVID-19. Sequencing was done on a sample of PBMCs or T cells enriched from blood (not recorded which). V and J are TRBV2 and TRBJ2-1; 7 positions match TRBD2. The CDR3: CASNSGGSYNEQFF. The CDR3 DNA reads TGTGCCAGCAATTCGGGGGGTTCCTACAATGAGCAGTTCTTC.